This entry lists 26 T cell receptor beta chains sequenced from one sample in a study of metastatic and nonmetastatic thyroid tumors. TCRdb re-called the PCR reads via MiXCR. The sample records about 16,000 clones, about 25% being singletons. Thyroid surgery had not been preceded by any treatment in any patient. Sequencing was performed on adjacent normal tissue. The origin of the receptors is a female donor with papillary thyroid cancer or a benign thyroid nodule (not recorded which). Some clones in this sample may be carry-over from other donors' samples.

By share, this clone ranks as large. The chain carries TRBV6-2 or TRBV6-3 and TRBJ2-7; D is unresolved. V lost 6 bases to trimming and J lost 3 bases, with 6 bases between them. CDR3 length: 11 residues. Germline lookup yields CDR1 MNHEY and CDR2 SVGEGT. The CDR3 DNA follows: TGTGCCAGCAGCCCTAACTACGAGCAGTACTTC. Translation: CASSPNYEQYF.

The chain employs TRBV10-2 and TRBJ1-6; no firm D call. The CDR3 runs 13 residues. Germline assignment: CDR1 WSHSY and CDR2 SAAADI. Between the trimmed V and J ends, which lost 0 bases and 8 bases, there was a span of 5 bases. CDR3 in DNA: TGCGCCAGCAGTGAGTCCCCAGATTCACCCCTCCACTTT. It translates to CASSESPDSPLHF.

This chain joins TRBV11-3 and TRBJ1-1, with a tentative D call TRBD1 (5 bases). This CDR3 comprises 15 residues. CDR1 SGHNT and CDR2 YENEEA come from the germline V gene. Trimming shortened V by 4 bases and J by 3 bases, and 15 bases separated the two germline ends. The CDR3 DNA follows: TGTGCCAGCAGCTCTAGCCAGGGATGGGACACTGAAGCTTTCTTT. Its protein product is CASSSSQGWDTEAFF.

The V call is TRBV27, the J call TRBJ2-7; TRBD2 matches at 14 bases. After removal of 3 bases from V and 5 bases from J, the junction contained 6 bases not matched to a gene. In germline, CDR1 is MNHEY, CDR2 SMNVEV (reference sequence). The CDR3 has 16 residues. CDR3 sequence (DNA): TGTGCCAGCAGTTTGCCCGGGACTAGCGGGAGACACGAGCAGTACTTC. Translating gives CASSLPGTSGRHEQYF.

This clone was seen ten or more times. Other DNA sequences in the same sample also yield this CDR3. The chain combines TRBV2 with TRBJ2-2; 12 bases match TRBD2. V lost 4 bases, J lost 4 bases, and 7 bases stayed unmatched. This CDR3 region has 17 residues. Per germline, CDR1 SNHLY and CDR2 FYNNEI. The CDR3 DNA reads TGTGCCAGCAGTGTGCTAGCGGGAGGGCCGGGCACCGGGGAGCTGTTTTTT. Its translation is CASSVLAGGPGTGELFF.

Points on this clone: A single base separates this from a much larger clone, so it may be a read error. Other DNA sequences within the sample encode an identical CDR3. The chain carries TRBV9 and TRBJ2-1; D ambiguous. Germline V lookup: CDR1 SGDLS, CDR2 YYNGEE. V lost 5 bases and J 5 bases, leaving 11 bases between the germline ends. This CDR3 comprises 13 residues. This CDR3 is CASSVWTNNEQFF. CDR3 sequence (DNA): TGTGCCAGCAGTGTATGGACCAACAATGAGCAGTTCTTC.

This clone has just a few counts. Without the conserved terminal phenylalanine or tryptophan, this CDR3 likely stems from a read error. The limits of the CDR3 on the DNA are not certain, so only TCRdb's listed CDR3 is given. V usage is TRBV6-1 and J usage is TRBJ1-1; TRBD1 reflects the table's D call only, with no check against the DNA. Inclusive of both ends, the CDR3 amounts to 11 amino acids. Germline V gene data show CDR1 as MNHNS and CDR2 as SASEGT. The CDR3 protein is CASIEGPGPFS.

V gene TRBV7-7 combines with J gene TRBJ2-5; TRBD1 might be the D (6 bases). Germline V lookup: CDR1 SSHAT, CDR2 FNYEAQ (reference sequence). The CDR3 covers 15 residues. Trimming removed 0 bases at V and 7 bases at J, with 15 bases between. The CDR3 reads CASSLAPGVLATQYF. The DNA of the CDR3 is TGTGCCAGCAGCTTAGCGCCAGGGGTATTAGCGACCCAGTACTTC.

By its share, this clone is medium-sized (0.01 to 0.1%). V usage is TRBV10-1 and J usage is TRBJ2-7; D may be TRBD1 (6 bases). With 7 bases removed from V and 6 bases from J, the gap between germline ends came to 13 bases. Germline V gene lookup returns CDR1 WNHNN and CDR2 SYGVQD (reference sequence). CDR3 length equals 12 residues. CDR3: CASKPWGLEQYF. The CDR3, as DNA: TGCGCCAGCAAGCCATGGGGGCTCGAGCAGTACTTC.

The rearrangement joins TRBV7-3 to TRBJ2-2; 7 positions match TRBD1. V lost 4 bases and J lost 0; bases outside the gene matches: 5. Per germline, CDR1 SGHTA and CDR2 FQGTGA. CDR3 length: 16 amino acids. In DNA form, the CDR3 reads TGTGCCAGCAGCTCGTGGACAGGATCGAACACCGGGGAGCTGTTTTTT. Translating gives CASSSWTGSNTGELFF.

This clone was observed at least ten times. The chain recombines TRBV18 with TRBJ1-5; D might be TRBD1 (5 bases). This CDR3 is 12 amino acids long. Germline V gene data show CDR1 as KGHSH and CDR2 as LQKENI. The V gene lost 4 bases and the J gene lost 4 bases, with 5 bases spanning the gap. CDR3 nucleotide sequence: TGTGCCAGCTCACACAGGAATCAGCCCCAGCATTTT. Its translation is CASSHRNQPQHF.

This clone appeared a few times. The rearrangement uses TRBV6-1 and TRBJ1-2; tentative D call: TRBD1 (5 bases). The CDR3 runs 16 residues. CDR1 MNHNS and CDR2 SASEGT come from the germline V gene. Trimming cost V 2 bases and J 5 bases, with 18 bases left between them. The DNA of the CDR3 is TGTGCCAGCAGTGAATTCGGCGTGCGGGGGGGGTATGGCTACACCTTC. Translated, it gives CASSEFGVRGGYGYTF.

By sample fraction, this clone is medium-sized. This chain joins TRBV12-3 or TRBV12-4 and TRBJ1-1; unclear D gene. Deletions cut 6 bases from V and 3 bases from J, with 11 bases between. CDR3 length equals 13 residues. CDR3 loop: CASSLRRDTEAFF. CDR3 coding DNA: TGTGCCAGCAGCCTAAGGAGGGACACTGAAGCTTTCTTT.

Many counts were recorded for this clone. The CDR3, as DNA: TGTGCCAGCAGCCCCGCTAATGAAAAACTGTTTTTT. It is translated as CASSPANEKLFF. V and J are TRBV3-1 and TRBJ1-4; D unclear. The germline V gene has CDR1 LGHDT and CDR2 YNNKEL (reference sequence). The CDR3 loop spans 12 amino acids. V gave up 4 bases and J gave up 3 bases, with 3 bases separating them.

This clone was recorded many times. This chain joins TRBV5-1 and TRBJ2-1, with 11 positions matching TRBD2. This CDR3 comprises 15 residues. From germline, CDR1 is SGHRS and CDR2 YFSETQ. The junction had 3 bases not matched to a gene; V was cut back by 0 bases and J by 7 bases. The CDR3 loop reads CASSLELAGGNEQFF. The CDR3 DNA reads TGCGCCAGCAGCTTGGAGCTAGCGGGAGGTAATGAGCAGTTCTTC.

DNA of the CDR3: TGTGCCAGCTCACCACCGTGGTTAGAGGTTAACAATGAGCAGTTCTTC. Translating gives CASSPPWLEVNNEQFF. This chain joins TRBV18 and TRBJ2-1; the D is unclear. The CDR3 extends over 16 amino acids. The germline V and J ends were trimmed by 0 bases and 5 bases, with 14 bases remaining between them. Germline values: CDR1 KGHSH, CDR2 LQKENI. Variable domain in full (rest from reference TRBV18 and TRBJ2-1): NAGVMQNPRHLVRRRGQEARLRCSPMKGHSHVYWYRQLPEEGLKFMVYLQKENIIDESGMPKERFSAEFPKEGPSILRIQQVVRGDSAAYFCASSPPWLEVNNEQFFGPGTRLTVL.

In its sample, this clone was seen a few times. A read error may produce the germline difference seen at one junction end. V is TRBV10-2 and J is TRBJ2-1, with D perhaps matching TRBD1 (6 bases). This CDR3 has 13 amino acids. Germline V gene data show CDR1 as WSHSY and CDR2 as SAAADI. The CDR3: CVSVHQGYNDQFF. In DNA, the CDR3 is TGCGTCTCGGTGCACCAGGGGTACAATGATCAGTTCTTC.

The chain employs TRBV18 and TRBJ1-4; possible D gene TRBD1, 6 bases. CDR3 length equals 14 residues. Trimming removed 4 bases from V and 8 bases from J, with 14 bases in between. Germline-derived CDR1 and CDR2 are KGHSH and LQKENI. As DNA, the CDR3 is TGTGCCAGCTCACTTACAGGGCTTGGCGAAAAACTGTTTTTT. It is translated as CASSLTGLGEKLFF.

This chain links TRBV20-1 with TRBJ1-2; tentatively, D is TRBD1 (5 bases). CDR3 length equals 13 residues. CDR1 and CDR2 from the germline V gene are DFQATT and SNEGSKA (reference sequence). Trimming left V 0 bases short and J 6 bases short, with 11 bases between. The CDR3 nucleotides read TGCAGTGCTAGAGATATCGGGGCGGATGGCTACACCTTC. This gives the protein CSARDIGADGYTF.

This clone came up many times. The genes are TRBV5-1 and TRBJ2-1; 7 bases fit TRBD2. Germline V gives CDR1 SGHRS, CDR2 YFSETQ. This CDR3 is built from 16 residues. J was trimmed by 2 bases and V by 0 bases; bases with no gene match: 5. The CDR3 here is CASSLEGGRTYNEQFF. For the CDR3, the DNA is TGCGCCAGCAGCTTGGAGGGCGGGAGAACCTACAATGAGCAGTTCTTC.

This clone was recorded many times. The V and J genes are TRBV5-6 and TRBJ1-4, with D tentatively TRBD1 (5 bases). The CDR3 sequence is 16 residues long. Germline V gene sequence: CDR1 SGHDT, CDR2 YYEEEE. The V and J ends lost 0 bases and 7 bases respectively, with 16 bases between them. CDR3 sequence (DNA): TGTGCCAGCAGCTTGGCCAACAGGAATTGGGGTGAAAAACTGTTTTTT. It translates to CASSLANRNWGEKLFF.

This clone showed up many times. The V gene is TRBV9, the J gene TRBJ2-7, with D uncertain. V shed 0 bases and J shed 6 bases, with 10 bases lying between them. The CDR3 loop spans 13 amino acids. Germline V gene sequence: CDR1 SGDLS, CDR2 YYNGEE. In nucleotides, the CDR3 is TGTGCCAGCAGCGTAGGGACCATTACCGAGCAGTACTTC. Amino acid sequence: CASSVGTITEQYF.

The chain recombines TRBV5-1 with TRBJ1-3; 9 bases line up with TRBD1. CDR1 and CDR2 from the germline V gene are SGHRS and YFSETQ. The J segment lost 1 base and the V segment lost 4 bases, leaving 9 bases of the junction unmatched. The CDR3 totals 17 residues. CDR3 sequence (DNA): TGCGCCAGCAGCGTGGACCTGGACAGGGGATCTGGAAACACCATATATTTT. This sequence encodes CASSVDLDRGSGNTIYF.

This clone has only a few counts. The V call is TRBV28, the J call TRBJ2-7, with 15 bases that match TRBD2. The V gene end was trimmed by 2 bases and the J gene end by 0 bases; junction bases not matched to a gene: 8. Per germline, CDR1 MDHEN and CDR2 SYDVKM. The CDR3 totals 19 residues. For the CDR3, the DNA is TGTGCCAGCAGTTTACCGGGACTAGCGGGAGGACCTAGCTCCTACGAGCAGTACTTC. Encoded protein: CASSLPGLAGGPSSYEQYF.

This clone counts as medium-sized. The rearrangement joins TRBV20-1 to TRBJ2-7, with a possible D match to TRBD2 (6 bases). V lost 7 bases, J lost 4 bases, and 11 bases lay in between. CDR3 length equals 11 residues. CDR1 is DFQATT, CDR2 SNEGSKA, per germline (reference sequence). CDR3 coding DNA: TGCAGTGGGGAGGACTCGTACGAGCAGTACTTC. This gives the protein CSGEDSYEQYF.

The CDR3: CSAFTADRESETQYF. CDR3 DNA: TGCAGTGCCTTTACCGCGGACAGGGAGTCCGAGACCCAGTACTTC. The chain is built from TRBV20-1 and TRBJ2-5; 8 bases match TRBD1. Germline V gene sequence: CDR1 DFQATT, CDR2 SNEGSKA (reference sequence). CDR3 length: 15 residues. V shed 6 bases and J 5 bases; nucleotides not matched to a gene: 14.